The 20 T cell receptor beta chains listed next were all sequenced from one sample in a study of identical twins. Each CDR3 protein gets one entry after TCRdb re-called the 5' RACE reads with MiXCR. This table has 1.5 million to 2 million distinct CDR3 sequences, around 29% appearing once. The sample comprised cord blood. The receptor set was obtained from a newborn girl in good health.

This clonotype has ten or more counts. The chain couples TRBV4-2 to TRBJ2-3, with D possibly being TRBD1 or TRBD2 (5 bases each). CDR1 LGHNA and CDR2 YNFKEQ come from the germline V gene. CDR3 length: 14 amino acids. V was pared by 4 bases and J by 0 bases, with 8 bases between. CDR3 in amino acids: CASSRWDSTDTQYF. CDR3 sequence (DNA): TGTGCCAGCAGCCGCTGGGACAGCACAGATACGCAGTATTTT.

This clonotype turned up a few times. The CDR3: CASSYWEGLNEQFF. CDR3 sequence (DNA): TGTGCCAGCAGTTACTGGGAGGGCCTCAATGAGCAGTTCTTC. V gene TRBV6-6 combines with J gene TRBJ2-1; 7 bases are shared with TRBD2. J gave up 6 bases and V 1 base, and 3 bases lay outside the gene matches. Germline V gives CDR1 MNHNY, CDR2 SVGAGI (reference sequence). The CDR3 consists of 14 residues.

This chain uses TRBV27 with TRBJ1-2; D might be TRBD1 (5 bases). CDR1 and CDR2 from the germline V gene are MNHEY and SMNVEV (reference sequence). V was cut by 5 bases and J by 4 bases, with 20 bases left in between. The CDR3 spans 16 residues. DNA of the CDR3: TGTGCCAGCAGTCCGTCCGAGGGGCCTGTTGGCTATGGCTACACCTTC. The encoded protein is CASSPSEGPVGYGYTF.

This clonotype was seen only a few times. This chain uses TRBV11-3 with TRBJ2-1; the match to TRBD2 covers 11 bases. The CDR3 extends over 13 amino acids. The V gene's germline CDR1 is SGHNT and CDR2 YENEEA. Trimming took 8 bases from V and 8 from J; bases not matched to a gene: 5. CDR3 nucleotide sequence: TGTGCCAGCGGGACTAGCGGAGTACATGAGCAGTTCTTC. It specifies CASGTSGVHEQFF. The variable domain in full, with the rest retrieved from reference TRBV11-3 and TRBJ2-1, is EAGVVQSPRYKIIEKKQPVAFWCNPISGHNTLYWYLQNLGQGPELLIRYENEEAVDDSQLPKDRFSAERLKGVDSTLKIQPAELGDSAVYLCASGTSGVHEQFFGPGTRLTVL.

For the CDR3, the DNA is TGTGCCAGCGTCCGGGCCTACAATGAGCAGTTCTTC. It encodes CASVRAYNEQFF. This chain joins TRBV28 and TRBJ2-1; D is unresolved. The germline V and J ends were trimmed by 8 bases and 2 bases, with 7 bases remaining between them. Germline V gives CDR1 MDHEN, CDR2 SYDVKM. This CDR3 contains 12 residues.

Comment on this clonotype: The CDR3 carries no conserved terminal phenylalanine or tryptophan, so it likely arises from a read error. The CDR3 region has the DNA TGCAGCGTTGAATTGGGGCCGGGATCCCCTTTGAACACTGAAGCTTTCTCT. Amino acid sequence: CSVELGPGSPLNTEAFS. J is TRBJ1-1 and V is TRBV29-1; D might be TRBD1 (5 bases). The CDR3 sequence is 17 residues long. With 2 bases removed from V and 0 bases from J, the gap between germline ends came to 19 bases. Germline V gives CDR1 SQVTM, CDR2 ANQGSEA.

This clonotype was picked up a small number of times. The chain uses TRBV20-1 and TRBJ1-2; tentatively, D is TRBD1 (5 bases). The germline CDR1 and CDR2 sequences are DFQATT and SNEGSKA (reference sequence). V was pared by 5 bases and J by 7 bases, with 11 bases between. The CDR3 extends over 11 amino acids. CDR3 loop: CSAQRQSGYTF. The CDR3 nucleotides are TGCAGTGCTCAAAGACAGAGTGGCTACACCTTC.

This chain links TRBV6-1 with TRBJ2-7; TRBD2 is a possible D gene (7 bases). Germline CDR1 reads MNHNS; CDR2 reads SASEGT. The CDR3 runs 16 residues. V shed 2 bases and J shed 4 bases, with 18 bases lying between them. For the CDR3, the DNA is TGTGCCAGCAGTGAACAGAAGGGGGGGCTCGGTTACGAGCAGTACTTC. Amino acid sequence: CASSEQKGGLGYEQYF.

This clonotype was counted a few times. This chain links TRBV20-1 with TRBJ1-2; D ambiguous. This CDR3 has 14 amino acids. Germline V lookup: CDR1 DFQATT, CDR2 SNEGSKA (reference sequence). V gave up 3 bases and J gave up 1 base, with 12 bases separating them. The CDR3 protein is CSARAGWSNYGYTF. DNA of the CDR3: TGCAGTGCTAGGGCCGGGTGGAGTAACTATGGCTACACCTTC.

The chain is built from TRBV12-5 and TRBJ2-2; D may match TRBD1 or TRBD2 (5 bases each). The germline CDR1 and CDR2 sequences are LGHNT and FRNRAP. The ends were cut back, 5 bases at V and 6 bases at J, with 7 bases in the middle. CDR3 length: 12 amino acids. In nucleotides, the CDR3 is TGTGCTAGTGGTCCGGGGCCCGGGGAGCTGTTTTTT. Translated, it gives CASGPGPGELFF.

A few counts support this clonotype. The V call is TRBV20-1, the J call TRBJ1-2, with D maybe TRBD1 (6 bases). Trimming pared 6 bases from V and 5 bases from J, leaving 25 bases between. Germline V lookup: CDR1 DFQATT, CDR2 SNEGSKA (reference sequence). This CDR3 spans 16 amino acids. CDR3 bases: TGCAGTGCGCCCTGGTCCTTCCCAGGGGAACCATATGGCTACACCTTC. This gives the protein CSAPWSFPGEPYGYTF.

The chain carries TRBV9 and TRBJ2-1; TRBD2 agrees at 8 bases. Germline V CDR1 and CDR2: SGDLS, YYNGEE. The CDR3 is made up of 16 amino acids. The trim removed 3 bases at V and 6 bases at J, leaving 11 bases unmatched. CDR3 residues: CASSGLSGGGPNEQFF. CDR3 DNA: TGTGCCAGCAGCGGACTAAGCGGGGGCGGCCCCAATGAGCAGTTCTTC.

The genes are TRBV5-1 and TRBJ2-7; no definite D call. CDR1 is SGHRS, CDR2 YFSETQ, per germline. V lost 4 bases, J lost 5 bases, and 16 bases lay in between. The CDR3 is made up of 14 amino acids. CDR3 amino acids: CASSLTGGPDEQYF. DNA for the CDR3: TGCGCCAGCAGCCTAACGGGTGGGCCAGACGAGCAGTACTTC. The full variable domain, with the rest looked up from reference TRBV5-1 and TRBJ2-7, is KAGVTQTPRYLIKTRGQQVTLSCSPISGHRSVSWYQQTPGQGLQFLFEYFSETQRNKGNFPGRFSGRQFSNSRSEMNVSTLELGDSALYLCASSLTGGPDEQYFGPGTRLTVT.

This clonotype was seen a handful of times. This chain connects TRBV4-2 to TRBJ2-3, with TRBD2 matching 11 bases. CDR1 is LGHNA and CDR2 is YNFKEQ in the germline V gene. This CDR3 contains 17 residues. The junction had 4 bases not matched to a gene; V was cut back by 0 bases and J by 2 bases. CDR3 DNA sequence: TGTGCCAGCAGCCAAGACGGGACTAGCGGTTTCACAGATACGCAGTATTTT. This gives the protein CASSQDGTSGFTDTQYF.

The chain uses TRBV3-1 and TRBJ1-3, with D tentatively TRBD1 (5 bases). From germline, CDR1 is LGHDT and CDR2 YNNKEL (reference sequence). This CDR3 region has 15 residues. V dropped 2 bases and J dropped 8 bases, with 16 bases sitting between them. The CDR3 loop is CASSQRQRGDDTIYF. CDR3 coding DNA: TGTGCCAGCAGCCAAAGACAGCGGGGTGATGACACCATATATTTT.

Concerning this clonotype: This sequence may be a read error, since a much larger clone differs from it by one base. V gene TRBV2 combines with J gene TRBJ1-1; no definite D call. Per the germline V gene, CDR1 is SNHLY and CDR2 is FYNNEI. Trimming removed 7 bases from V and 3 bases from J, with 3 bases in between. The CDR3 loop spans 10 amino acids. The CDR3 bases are TGTGCCAGCACTTACACTGAAGCTTTCTTT. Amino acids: CASTYTEAFF.

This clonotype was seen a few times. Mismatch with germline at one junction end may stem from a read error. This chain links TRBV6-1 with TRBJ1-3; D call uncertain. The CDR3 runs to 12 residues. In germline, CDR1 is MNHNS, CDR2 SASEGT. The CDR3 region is CASREAGNTIYF. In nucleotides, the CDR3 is TGTGCCAGCAGGGAAGCTGGAAACACCATATATTTT.

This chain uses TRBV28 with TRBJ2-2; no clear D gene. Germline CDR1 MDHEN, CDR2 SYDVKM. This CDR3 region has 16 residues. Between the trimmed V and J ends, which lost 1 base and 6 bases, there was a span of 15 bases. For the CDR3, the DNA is TGTGCCAGCAGTTTATTGGTTTTTGACGGCGCCGGGGAGCTGTTTTTT. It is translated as CASSLLVFDGAGELFF.

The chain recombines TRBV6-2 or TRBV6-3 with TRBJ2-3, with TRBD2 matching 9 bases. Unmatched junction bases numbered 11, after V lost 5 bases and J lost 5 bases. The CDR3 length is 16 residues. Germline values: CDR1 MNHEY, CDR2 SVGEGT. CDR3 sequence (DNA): TGTGCCAGCAGTCGTCGGGGAAGCGGGGGGAGAGATACGCAGTATTTT. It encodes CASSRRGSGGRDTQYF.

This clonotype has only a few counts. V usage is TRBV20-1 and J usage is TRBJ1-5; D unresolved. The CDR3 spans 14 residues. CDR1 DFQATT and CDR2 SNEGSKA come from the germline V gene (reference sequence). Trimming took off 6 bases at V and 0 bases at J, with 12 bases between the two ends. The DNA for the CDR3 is TGCAGTGCAGGGAAAAAGGGTAGCAATCAGCCCCAGCATTTT. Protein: CSAGKKGSNQPQHF.